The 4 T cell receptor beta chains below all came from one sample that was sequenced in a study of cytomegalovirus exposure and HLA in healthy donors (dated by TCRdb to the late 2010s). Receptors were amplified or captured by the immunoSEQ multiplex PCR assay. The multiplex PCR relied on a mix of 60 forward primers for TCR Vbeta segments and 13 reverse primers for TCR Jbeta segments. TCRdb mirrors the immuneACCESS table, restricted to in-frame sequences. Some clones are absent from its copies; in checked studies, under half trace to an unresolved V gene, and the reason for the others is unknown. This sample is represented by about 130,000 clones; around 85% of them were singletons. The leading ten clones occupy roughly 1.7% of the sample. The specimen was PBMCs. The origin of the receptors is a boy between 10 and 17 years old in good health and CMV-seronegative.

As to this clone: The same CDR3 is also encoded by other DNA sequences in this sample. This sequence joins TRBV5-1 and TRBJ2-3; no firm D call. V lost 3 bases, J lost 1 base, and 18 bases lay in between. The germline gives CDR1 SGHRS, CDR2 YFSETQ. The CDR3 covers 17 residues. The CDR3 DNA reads TGCGCCAGCAGCTCCGGAACATGGAGTGAGGGCACAGATACGCAGTATTTT. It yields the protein CASSSGTWSEGTDTQYF.

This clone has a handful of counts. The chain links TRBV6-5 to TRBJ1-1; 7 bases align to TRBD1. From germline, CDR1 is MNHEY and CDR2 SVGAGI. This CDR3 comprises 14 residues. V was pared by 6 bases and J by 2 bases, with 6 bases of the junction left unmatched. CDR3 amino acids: CASRPGTANTEAFF. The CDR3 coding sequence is TGTGCCAGCAGACCCGGGACAGCAAACACTGAAGCTTTCTTT.

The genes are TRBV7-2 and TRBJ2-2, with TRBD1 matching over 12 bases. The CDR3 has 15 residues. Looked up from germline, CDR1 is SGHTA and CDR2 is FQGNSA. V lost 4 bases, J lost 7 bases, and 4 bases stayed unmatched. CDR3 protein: CASSWDRGRIGELFF. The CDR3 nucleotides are TGTGCCAGCAGCTGGGACAGGGGGCGAATCGGGGAGCTGTTTTTT.

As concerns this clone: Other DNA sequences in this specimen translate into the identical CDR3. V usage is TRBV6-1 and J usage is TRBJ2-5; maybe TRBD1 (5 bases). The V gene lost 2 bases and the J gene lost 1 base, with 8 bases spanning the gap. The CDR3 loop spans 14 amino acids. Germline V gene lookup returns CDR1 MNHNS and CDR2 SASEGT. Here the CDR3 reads CASSESGAQETQYF. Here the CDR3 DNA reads TGTGCCAGCAGTGAATCTGGGGCCCAAGAGACCCAGTACTTC.